A selection of T cell receptor beta chains follows, all from one sample in a study of blood T cell repertoires in COVID-19. Only in-frame clones appear in the TCRdb table, and some are missing; sequencing was by immunoSEQ multiplex PCR. Among roughly 120,000 clones, around 79% were seen once, and the ten largest hold under 3%. Sequenced input: peripheral blood. The source is a man in his 70s with acute or convalescent COVID-19. The CDR3 runs from the conserved cysteine through the conserved F or W. A D gene is named only where the DNA matches it firmly. Rows may omit the clone size; those that give it use once, few, many or a size class.

J gene: TRBJ1-2; V gene: TRBV5-1; D gene: TRBD1; clone size: many; CDR3 protein: CASRDDVTGAGYTF; CDR3 DNA: TGCGCCAGCAGGGATGACGTTACAGGGGCGGGCTACACCTTC
J gene: TRBJ1-1; V gene: TRBV6-6; D gene: NA; clone size: NA; CDR3 protein: CASIQRREITEAFF; CDR3 DNA: TGTGCCAGCATCCAACGCCGGGAGATCACTGAAGCTTTCTTT
J gene: TRBJ2-7; V gene: TRBV15; D gene: NA; clone size: NA; CDR3 protein: CATSWGWTEREQYF; CDR3 DNA: TGTGCCACCAGCTGGGGATGGACAGAACGTGAGCAGTACTTC
J gene: TRBJ1-1; V gene: TRBV7-2; D gene: TRBD1; clone size: NA; CDR3 protein: CASSRDSMNTEAFF; CDR3 DNA: TGTGCCAGCAGCCGGGACAGCATGAACACTGAAGCTTTCTTT
J gene: TRBJ2-1; V gene: TRBV6-5; D gene: NA; clone size: NA; CDR3 protein: CASSSLAGGSYNEQFF; CDR3 DNA: TGTGCCAGCAGTTCCCTAGCTGGAGGCTCCTACAATGAGCAGTTCTTC
J gene: TRBJ1-2; V gene: TRBV7-2; D gene: NA; clone size: NA; CDR3 protein: CASSRLETAVGYGYTF; CDR3 DNA: TGTGCCAGCAGCCGCTTAGAAACCGCGGTTGGCTATGGCTACACCTTC
J gene: TRBJ2-7; V gene: TRBV5-1; D gene: TRBD1; clone size: NA; CDR3 protein: CASSRAGTGVPYEQYF; CDR3 DNA: TGCGCCAGCAGTCGAGCCGGGACAGGGGTCCCCTACGAGCAGTACTTC
J gene: TRBJ1-1; V gene: TRBV25-1; D gene: NA; clone size: NA; CDR3 protein: CASRWEGWSEAFF; CDR3 DNA: TGTGCCAGCAGATGGGAGGGCTGGTCTGAAGCTTTCTTT
J gene: TRBJ1-1; V gene: TRBV20-1; D gene: NA; clone size: few; CDR3 protein: CSASRGSLTEAFF; CDR3 DNA: TGCAGTGCTAGTCGGGGGTCCCTCACTGAAGCTTTCTTT
J gene: TRBJ2-3; V gene: TRBV5-1; D gene: TRBD1; clone size: NA; CDR3 protein: CASSSGLGLGTGQTDTQYF; CDR3 DNA: TGCGCCAGCAGCAGTGGTCTGGGACTTGGGACAGGCCAAACAGATACGCAGTATTTT
J gene: TRBJ2-2; V gene: TRBV2; D gene: NA; clone size: NA; CDR3 protein: CASTKLGGSTGELFF; CDR3 DNA: TGTGCCAGCACCAAGCTTGGGGGGTCCACCGGGGAGCTGTTTTTT
J gene: TRBJ1-5; V gene: TRBV7-2; D gene: NA; clone size: once; CDR3 protein: CASSLGGLSGQPQHF; CDR3 DNA: TGTGCCAGCAGCTTAGGGGGACTCAGTGGCCAGCCCCAGCATTTT
J gene: TRBJ1-5; V gene: TRBV16; D gene: TRBD1; clone size: NA; CDR3 protein: CASSQLGQGVHQPQHF; CDR3 DNA: TGTGCCAGCAGCCAATTGGGACAGGGGGTTCATCAGCCCCAGCATTTT
J gene: TRBJ2-3; V gene: TRBV7-9; D gene: NA; clone size: NA; CDR3 protein: CASSSAGAHTDTQYF; CDR3 DNA: TGTGCCAGCAGCTCGGCGGGGGCCCACACAGATACGCAGTATTTT
J gene: TRBJ2-4; V gene: TRBV7-2; D gene: NA; clone size: NA; CDR3 protein: CASSLRPRAKNIQYF; CDR3 DNA: TGTGCCAGCAGCTTGAGGCCTAGAGCCAAAAACATTCAGTACTTC
J gene: TRBJ1-2; V gene: TRBV28; D gene: TRBD1; clone size: NA; CDR3 protein: CASRVQGADGYTF; CDR3 DNA: TGTGCCAGCAGAGTCCAGGGGGCTGATGGCTACACCTTC
J gene: TRBJ1-3; V gene: TRBV28; D gene: NA; clone size: few; CDR3 protein: CASSLGLNSGNTIYF; CDR3 DNA: TGTGCCAGCTCCCTGGGCCTTAACTCTGGAAACACCATATATTTT
J gene: TRBJ2-3; V gene: TRBV5-1; D gene: TRBD1; clone size: NA; CDR3 protein: CASRARGSSSTDTQYF; CDR3 DNA: TGCGCCAGTAGGGCCAGGGGGTCTTCTAGCACAGATACGCAGTATTTT
J gene: TRBJ2-7; V gene: TRBV19; D gene: NA; clone size: NA; CDR3 protein: CASRRRQVSSYEQYF; CDR3 DNA: TGTGCCAGTAGGCGCCGACAGGTATCCTCCTACGAGCAGTACTTC
J gene: TRBJ2-7; V gene: TRBV5-3; D gene: TRBD1; clone size: NA; CDR3 protein: CARSSRQGTYEQYF; CDR3 DNA: TGTGCCAGAAGCTCCCGACAGGGTACCTACGAGCAGTACTTC
J gene: TRBJ1-2; V gene: TRBV7-2; D gene: NA; clone size: NA; CDR3 protein: CASTSTGYGYTF; CDR3 DNA: TGTGCCAGCACCAGTACAGGGTACGGCTACACCTTC
J gene: TRBJ2-1; V gene: TRBV5-1; D gene: TRBD1; clone size: once; CDR3 protein: CASSRDSINNEQFF; CDR3 DNA: TGCGCCAGCAGCCGGGACAGCATAAACAATGAGCAGTTCTTC
J gene: TRBJ2-7; V gene: TRBV2; D gene: NA; clone size: NA; CDR3 protein: CASRITVDSYEQYF; CDR3 DNA: TGTGCCAGCAGAATAACAGTAGACTCCTACGAGCAGTACTTC
J gene: TRBJ2-1; V gene: TRBV6-5; D gene: NA; clone size: NA; CDR3 protein: CASSSRFGSYNEQFF; CDR3 DNA: TGTGCCAGCAGTTCCCGATTCGGTTCCTACAATGAGCAGTTCTTC
J gene: TRBJ1-1; V gene: TRBV30; D gene: TRBD1; clone size: NA; CDR3 protein: CAWRGQGGTEAFF; CDR3 DNA: TGTGCCTGGAGGGGACAGGGAGGAACTGAAGCTTTCTTT
J gene: TRBJ1-1; V gene: TRBV5-1; D gene: NA; clone size: few; CDR3 protein: CASSLGGPLGTEAFF; CDR3 DNA: TGCGCCAGCAGCTTGGGGGGCCCGTTGGGAACTGAAGCTTTCTTT
J gene: TRBJ1-1; V gene: TRBV18; D gene: TRBD1; clone size: NA; CDR3 protein: CASKEGASTEAFF; CDR3 DNA: TGTGCCAGCAAGGAGGGGGCGAGCACTGAAGCTTTCTTT
J gene: TRBJ2-7; V gene: TRBV6-5; D gene: TRBD2; clone size: few; CDR3 protein: CASKPAGGPLEQYF; CDR3 DNA: TGTGCCAGCAAACCAGCGGGGGGCCCTCTCGAGCAGTACTTC
J gene: TRBJ1-1; V gene: TRBV9; D gene: NA; clone size: NA; CDR3 protein: CASSVDGYTEAFF; CDR3 DNA: TGTGCCAGCAGCGTAGACGGTTACACTGAAGCTTTCTTT
J gene: TRBJ2-1; V gene: TRBV15; D gene: TRBD2; clone size: NA; CDR3 protein: CATSDPSGGRYNEQFF; CDR3 DNA: TGTGCCACCAGCGACCCTAGCGGGGGGCGTTACAATGAGCAGTTCTTC
J gene: TRBJ1-1; V gene: TRBV7-3; D gene: NA; clone size: NA; CDR3 protein: CASSLGSGMNTEAFF; CDR3 DNA: TGTGCCAGCAGCTTAGGTTCCGGGATGAACACTGAAGCTTTCTTT